A single T cell receptor (beta chain) is shown here with its context. Its antigen is as yet unknown. CDR1 is SGHDT, CDR2 YYEEEE, per germline. V was trimmed by 0 bases and J by 2 bases, leaving 2 bases between them. The CDR3 is 12 residues long. Using immunoSEQ multiplex PCR, the repertoire was profiled, and TCRdb retains in-frame clones only, with some absent. The data show 9,500 to 14,000 clones, around 94% seen once. This record comes from a study of T cells in narcolepsy. At the level of the study: Enrolled donors included narcolepsy type 1 or type 2 patients and healthy controls. Overall study results and limits: HCRT-specific and TRIB2-specific autoreactive clonotypes appeared among same-patient CSF and blood CD4+ clonotypes. Blood of same and different patients, but not healthy controls, reportedly held recurring autoreactive clonotypes.

V and J are TRBV5-6 and TRBJ1-2, with D hard to call. The sequence came from a human donor with narcolepsy. Sequencing was done on a sample of CD45RA- memory CD4+ T cells from PBMCs. CDR3 protein: CASSLENYGYTF. CDR3 DNA: TGTGCCAGCAGCTTGGAGAACTATGGCTACACCTTC.